This is a list of T cell receptor beta chains from one sample in a study of blood T cell dynamics during melanoma immunotherapy. Profiling relied on immunoSEQ multiplex PCR, and the TCRdb table lists in-frame clones only, not all of them. The data contain roughly 10,000 clones, approximately 90% of them seen just once; the ten biggest clones take up around 24%. This specimen consisted of blood, obtained from a patient treated with checkpoint blockade. Receptors were obtained from a human donor with melanoma. CDR3s leave out the opening cysteine and the closing phenylalanine or tryptophan.

v_call cdr3_aa
TRBV2 ASSGGGQAGQPQH
TRBV7-3 ASSPQGAGTGELF
TRBV5-1 ASGVGGAGVEETQY
TRBV7-3 ASSLGGHPNSGANVLT
TRBV4-1 ASRDHSGNTIY
TRBV6-1 ASRLGGYT
TRBV29-1 SVAGPGGGTTDTQY
TRBV7-9 ASSPGLASASQY
TRBV4-3 ASSQDRNTDTQY
TRBV7-3 ASSPLAGVGGDTQY
TRBV7-3 ASSWGQREGLYNEQF
TRBV2 ASRPGGRQF
TRBV7-2 ASSFRIPAYEQY
TRBV7-2 ASSLVRDSYEQY
TRBV14 ASSPRLVGADTQY
TRBV28 ASSLRLLTYEQY
TRBV11-3 ASSPAARAGDEQF
TRBV4-1 ASSQGGEGPYEQY
TRBV28 ASSPGPTDTQY
TRBV7-2 ASSSWGEKLF
TRBV28 ASSLWQGTGELF
TRBV5-1 ASSLAGWNEQF
TRBV19 ASSMAGHGASGANVLT
TRBV18 ASSPPGWQNTEAF
TRBV19 ASSIMAGRQPQH
TRBV5-5 ASSLRREALSYEQY
TRBV7-8 ASSSSGNEQF
TRBV4-1 ASSPLGGQEHEQY
TRBV27 ASSGGAGEQY
TRBV23-1 ASSPTGSGGQPQH
TRBV10-2 ASRPPGGPANYGYT
TRBV14 ASSQPGVSPLH
TRBV9 ASSAGYLGADYGYT
TRBV7-2 ASSLGGAIQY
TRBV7-3 ASSFGGGETQY
TRBV7-3 ASSPDSNQPQH